A single sample is the source of the 29 T cell receptor beta chains below, sequenced in a study of PD-L1 blockade in urothelial cancer. The time point is: pretreatment peripheral blood. TCRdb keeps only in-frame clones here, not all; method: immunoSEQ multiplex PCR. In the table there are 50,000 or so clones, about four fifths of which are singletons. This sample comprised PBMCs, obtained around atezolizumab (anti-PD-L1) treatment. The receptors shown here come from a man in his fifties with urothelial cancer.

V and J are TRBV19 and TRBJ1-2, with no clear D. Trimming removed 2 bases at V and 6 bases at J, with 10 bases between. The CDR3 loop spans 13 amino acids. The germline gives CDR1 LNHDA, CDR2 SQIVND (reference sequence). CDR3 loop: CASSINPRDGYTF. The DNA of the CDR3 is TGTGCCAGTAGTATAAATCCGCGAGATGGCTACACCTTC.

The rearrangement links TRBV5-1 to TRBJ2-4; TRBD2 is a possible D gene (6 bases). Deletions cut 2 bases from V and 6 bases from J, with 21 bases between. Per the germline V gene, CDR1 is SGHRS and CDR2 is YFSETQ. The CDR3 has 17 amino acids. The CDR3: CASSFGGPQGPLNIQYF. The CDR3 coding sequence is TGCGCCAGCAGCTTTGGAGGGCCTCAAGGTCCATTAAACATTCAGTACTTC. The full variable domain, in which reference TRBV5-1 and TRBJ2-4 provide the parts outside the CDR3, is KAGVTQTPRYLIKTRGQQVTLSCSPISGHRSVSWYQQTPGQGLQFLFEYFSETQRNKGNFPGRFSGRQFSNSRSEMNVSTLELGDSALYLCASSFGGPQGPLNIQYFGAGTRLSVL.

V usage is TRBV11-3 and J usage is TRBJ2-1; 14 nucleotides match TRBD2. This CDR3 has 17 amino acids. From germline, CDR1 is SGHNT and CDR2 YENEEA. The V and J ends lost 1 base and 6 bases, in that order; junction bases with no gene match: 5. CDR3 in amino acids: CASSLAGTSGGLNEQFF. The CDR3 DNA is TGTGCCAGCAGCTTAGCCGGGACTAGCGGGGGCCTCAATGAGCAGTTCTTC.

The chain employs TRBV5-1 and TRBJ1-4; TRBD1 matches 8 bases. Germline-derived CDR1 and CDR2 are SGHRS and YFSETQ. Trimming cost V 0 bases and J 0 bases; bases outside gene matches: 4. The CDR3 is made up of 17 amino acids. The chain's CDR3 is CASSLEPGGATNEKLFF. The CDR3 DNA is TGCGCCAGCAGCTTGGAACCAGGGGGCGCAACTAATGAAAAACTGTTTTTT.

This chain connects TRBV19 to TRBJ1-2, with D maybe TRBD1 (6 bases). Germline V gene data show CDR1 as LNHDA and CDR2 as SQIVND (reference sequence). Between the trimmed V and J ends, which lost 5 bases and 1 base, there was a span of 14 bases. This CDR3 contains 15 residues. The CDR3 nucleotides are TGTGCCAGTAGTCTCGGGACAAACCATAACTATGGCTACACCTTC. As protein: CASSLGTNHNYGYTF.

This chain connects TRBV5-6 to TRBJ1-2; no reliable D call. The length of the CDR3 is 11 residues. Per germline, CDR1 SGHDT and CDR2 YYEEEE. V lost 7 bases and J 6 bases, leaving 10 bases between the germline ends. CDR3 sequence (DNA): TGTGCCAGCTCGTTTGAGGATGGCTACACCTTC. Residues: CASSFEDGYTF.

This rearrangement joins TRBV28 to TRBJ2-7; 8 bases fit TRBD2. The length of the CDR3 is 14 residues. The J segment lost 0 bases and the V segment lost 4 bases, leaving 2 bases of the junction unmatched. Germline-derived CDR1 and CDR2 are MDHEN and SYDVKM. The CDR3 here is CASSSSGFSYEQYF. In DNA, the CDR3 is TGTGCCAGCAGTTCTAGCGGGTTCTCCTACGAGCAGTACTTC.

This chain uses TRBV7-2 with TRBJ2-2; 8 bases align to TRBD1. Germline V gene sequence: CDR1 SGHTA, CDR2 FQGNSA. V shed 5 bases, J shed 6 bases, and the junction held 5 bases outside the gene matches. The CDR3 length is 14 residues. CDR3 region: CASSAPGGPGELFF. As DNA, the CDR3 is TGTGCCAGCAGCGCCCCAGGGGGCCCCGGGGAGCTGTTTTTT.

V is TRBV25-1 and J is TRBJ2-3; D might be TRBD1 (5 bases). Looked up from germline, CDR1 is MGHDK and CDR2 is SYGVNS. Trimming cost V 1 base and J 0 bases, with 14 bases left between them. CDR3 size: 17 residues. In nucleotides, the CDR3 is TGTGCCAGCAGTGAATGGGGAAGGGGAAGGAGCACAGATACGCAGTATTTT. Amino acids: CASSEWGRGRSTDTQYF. The full variable domain, completed using reference TRBV25-1 and TRBJ2-3, is EADIYQTPRYLVIGTGKKITLECSQTMGHDKMYWYQQDPGMELHLIHYSYGVNSTEKGDLSSESTVSRIRTEHFPLTLESARPSHTSQYLCASSEWGRGRSTDTQYFGPGTRLTVL.

The chain employs TRBV27 and TRBJ2-2, with TRBD2 identical over 8 bases. V gave up 3 bases and J gave up 2 bases; unmatched junction bases: 11. CDR3 length equals 18 residues. Germline assignment: CDR1 MNHEY and CDR2 SMNVEV (reference sequence). CDR3 amino acids: CASSFALPSGGNTGELFF. The CDR3 DNA reads as TGTGCCAGCAGTTTCGCATTACCAAGCGGGGGTAACACCGGGGAGCTGTTTTTT.

This clone occurred once. CDR3 sequence (DNA): TGTGCCAGCAGTTCCCGGAACAGGGGCGGAGAGACCCAGTACTTC. Its protein product is CASSSRNRGGETQYF. The chain joins TRBV6-5 to TRBJ2-5; 7 positions match TRBD1. Trimming cost V 4 bases and J 4 bases; bases outside gene matches: 9. This CDR3 spans 15 amino acids. CDR1 is MNHEY and CDR2 is SVGAGI in the germline V gene.

The chain joins TRBV5-4 to TRBJ2-4, with 7 nucleotides matching TRBD1. Germline trimming cut 4 bases from V and 0 bases from J; bases unmatched to any gene: 4. The CDR3 has 15 amino acids. Germline CDR1 and CDR2: SGHNT and YYREEE (reference sequence). CDR3: CASSKDRLAKNIQYF. In DNA form, the CDR3 reads TGTGCCAGCAGCAAGGACAGGTTAGCCAAAAACATTCAGTACTTC.

The V and J genes are TRBV5-1 and TRBJ2-1; D is perhaps TRBD1 (5 bases). There are 16 residues in the CDR3. Germline V gene lookup returns CDR1 SGHRS and CDR2 YFSETQ. V shed 6 bases and J shed 0 bases, with 16 bases lying between them. The DNA of the CDR3 is TGCGCCAGCATTCCAGGGTTGTTCGGCTCCTACAATGAGCAGTTCTTC. Its protein is CASIPGLFGSYNEQFF.

J is TRBJ2-1 and V is TRBV14; the match to TRBD1 covers 8 bases. Germline CDR1 and CDR2: SGHDN and FVKESK. Trimming at V came to 2 bases and at J to 9 bases, leaving 6 bases not matched to a gene. CDR3 size: 14 residues. The CDR3 nucleotides are TGTGCCAGCAGCCAACGAAACAGGGGGAGTGAGCAGTTCTTC. It is translated as CASSQRNRGSEQFF.

The chain uses TRBV11-3 and TRBJ2-4; 8 nucleotides line up with TRBD1. The germline gives CDR1 SGHNT, CDR2 YENEEA. J gave up 10 bases and V 1 base, and 3 bases lay outside the gene matches. The CDR3 is 13 residues long. The CDR3: CASSLGQGAIQYF. The CDR3 DNA follows: TGTGCCAGCAGCTTAGGGCAGGGGGCGATTCAGTACTTC.

This chain connects TRBV5-1 to TRBJ2-5; TRBD1 matches 9 bases. Germline V lookup: CDR1 SGHRS, CDR2 YFSETQ. V dropped 4 bases and J dropped 4; count of bases not matched to a gene: 11. The CDR3 spans 16 residues. In nucleotides, the CDR3 is TGCGCCAGCAGCGGGACAGGGAGAAGTGTGGGAGAGACCCAGTACTTC. Translation gives CASSGTGRSVGETQYF.

For the CDR3, the DNA is TGTGCCAGTAGTATAGCAGGGTCCGGAGAAAAACTGTTTTTT. Its protein product is CASSIAGSGEKLFF. The V gene is TRBV19, the J gene TRBJ1-4; maybe TRBD1 (5 bases). The CDR3 contains 14 residues. In germline, CDR1 is LNHDA, CDR2 SQIVND (reference sequence). V dropped 1 base and J dropped 8 bases, with 11 bases sitting between them. The full variable domain, in which reference TRBV19 and TRBJ1-4 provide the parts outside the CDR3, is DGGITQSPKYLFRKEGQNVTLSCEQNLNHDAMYWYRQDPGQGLRLIYYSQIVNDFQKGDIAEGYSVSREKKESFPLTVTSAQKNPTAFYLCASSIAGSGEKLFFGSGTQLSVL.

CDR3 region: CASSLTIVRGEGTEAFF. The DNA for the CDR3 is TGTGCCAGCAGCTTAACGATTGTCAGGGGCGAGGGCACTGAAGCTTTCTTT. The V call is TRBV7-3, the J call TRBJ1-1; a possible D gene is TRBD1 (6 bases). Germline-derived CDR1 and CDR2 are SGHTA and FQGTGA. The CDR3 spans 17 residues. V gave up 0 bases and J gave up 4 bases, with 18 bases separating them. The whole variable domain, filled in from reference TRBV7-3 and TRBJ1-1, reads GAGVSQTPSNKVTEKGKYVELRCDPISGHTALYWYRQSLGQGPEFLIYFQGTGAADDSGLPNDRFFAVRPEGSVSTLKIQRTERGDSAVYLCASSLTIVRGEGTEAFFGQGTRLTVV.

The chain is built from TRBV7-6 and TRBJ2-2; TRBD2 aligns across 7 bases. Germline CDR1 reads SGHVS; CDR2 reads FNYEAQ. The trim removed 5 bases at V and 4 bases at J, leaving 7 bases unmatched. CDR3 length equals 15 residues. This chain's CDR3 is CASSIEAGVTGELFF. The CDR3 DNA follows: TGTGCCAGCAGCATCGAGGCGGGGGTCACCGGGGAGCTGTTTTTT.

The V call is TRBV7-9, the J call TRBJ2-5, with 8 bases matching TRBD1. CDR1 and CDR2 (germline): SEHNR, FQNEAQ (reference sequence). This CDR3 comprises 16 residues. The V segment lost 5 bases and the J segment 3 bases; nucleotides outside the gene matches: 11. Written as DNA, the CDR3 is TGTGCCAGCAGCCTTCGGGACAGGTGGGCTGAAGAGACCCAGTACTTC. Residues: CASSLRDRWAEETQYF.

The gene calls are TRBV20-1 and TRBJ2-1; TRBD1 might be the D (6 bases). Germline CDR1 DFQATT, CDR2 SNEGSKA (reference sequence). The CDR3 is 11 amino acids. The V gene lost 2 bases and the J gene lost 7 bases, with 6 bases spanning the gap. The CDR3 protein is CSARQGNEQFF. CDR3 DNA sequence: TGCAGTGCTAGACAGGGGAATGAGCAGTTCTTC.

This clone came up once. The V and J genes are TRBV27 and TRBJ2-2; 13 positions agree with TRBD2. The junction had 10 bases not matched to a gene; V was cut back by 3 bases and J by 0 bases. The CDR3 runs to 20 residues. Germline lookup yields CDR1 MNHEY and CDR2 SMNVEV (reference sequence). The CDR3 loop is CASSFALGLAGASNTGELFF. The CDR3 region has the DNA TGTGCCAGCAGTTTTGCGTTAGGACTAGCGGGAGCCTCGAACACCGGGGAGCTGTTTTTT.

About this clone itself: Sequence at one end of the junction differs from germline and may be a read error. This rearrangement joins TRBV19 to TRBJ2-2; 9 positions agree with TRBD1. Germline V CDR1 and CDR2: LNHDA, SQIVND (reference sequence). CDR3 length: 17 residues. The CDR3 region has the DNA TGTGCCACTAGTAGGGGATGGGACAGGGCTATCGCCGGGGAGCTGTTTTTT. This translates into CATSRGWDRAIAGELFF. Full variable domain (outside the CDR3, taken from reference TRBV19 and TRBJ2-2): DGGITQSPKYLFRKEGQNVTLSCEQNLNHDAMYWYRQDPGQGLRLIYYSQIVNDFQKGDIAEGYSVSREKKESFPLTVTSAQKNPTAFYLCATSRGWDRAIAGELFFGEGSRLTVL.

This clone was seen a single time. This chain links TRBV28 with TRBJ2-5, with TRBD1 matching 8 bases. CDR3 size: 14 residues. V lost 5 bases and J lost 7; bases outside the gene matches: 9. CDR1 MDHEN and CDR2 SYDVKM come from the germline V gene. The CDR3 loop is CASSPGQAQRTQYF. The CDR3, as DNA: TGTGCCAGCAGTCCGGGACAGGCCCAAAGGACCCAGTACTTC.

The V and J genes are TRBV5-5 and TRBJ2-1; D possibly corresponds to TRBD1 (6 bases). Per germline, CDR1 SGHKS and CDR2 YYEKEE (reference sequence). There are 19 residues in the CDR3. V lost 5 bases and J lost 1, with 25 bases in between. CDR3 protein: CASRTPGTHTRWSYNEQFF. CDR3 bases: TGTGCCAGCAGGACCCCCGGGACACATACTAGATGGTCCTACAATGAGCAGTTCTTC.

The chain joins TRBV6-1 to TRBJ2-3; TRBD1 matches at 8 bases. This CDR3 has 15 amino acids. CDR1 and CDR2 (germline): MNHNS, SASEGT. After removal of 7 bases from V and 5 bases from J, the junction contained 11 bases not matched to a gene. CDR3 nucleotide sequence: TGTGCCAGCAACCTGCCTCAGGGGGCTGGAGATACGCAGTATTTT. As protein: CASNLPQGAGDTQYF.

V gene TRBV7-2 combines with J gene TRBJ2-5, with D possibly being TRBD2 (5 bases). The germline V gene encodes CDR1 SGHTA and CDR2 FQGNSA. V was clipped by 5 bases and J by 4 bases, with 11 bases between them. The CDR3 has 13 residues. The CDR3 reads CASSRRGLETQYF. The CDR3 DNA sequence: TGTGCCAGCAGCCGAAGAGGGCTAGAGACCCAGTACTTC.

The V call is TRBV28, the J call TRBJ2-7, with TRBD2 identical over 10 bases. There are 15 residues in the CDR3. V shed 5 bases and J 0 bases; nucleotides not matched to a gene: 4. Germline V lookup: CDR1 MDHEN, CDR2 SYDVKM. The CDR3 nucleotides read TGTGCCAGCAGTCACCGACTAGCGGGCTCCTACGAGCAGTACTTC. This codes for CASSHRLAGSYEQYF.

V gene TRBV6-6 combines with J gene TRBJ1-1; D is undetermined. This CDR3 spans 12 amino acids. In germline, CDR1 is MNHNY, CDR2 SVGAGI (reference sequence). The V and J ends lost 6 bases and 1 base respectively, with 6 bases between them. CDR3 bases: TGTGCCAGCAGACGACAGAACACTGAAGCTTTCTTT. This codes for CASRRQNTEAFF.